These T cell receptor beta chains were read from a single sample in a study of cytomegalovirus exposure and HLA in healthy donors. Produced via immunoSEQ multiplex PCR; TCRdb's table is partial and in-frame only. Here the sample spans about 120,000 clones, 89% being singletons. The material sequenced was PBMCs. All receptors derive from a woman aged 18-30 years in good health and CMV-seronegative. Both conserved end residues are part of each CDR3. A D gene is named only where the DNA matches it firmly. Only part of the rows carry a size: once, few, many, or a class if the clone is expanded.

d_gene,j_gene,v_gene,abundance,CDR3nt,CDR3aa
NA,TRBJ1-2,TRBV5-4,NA,TGTGCCAGCAGCCCCGGACAGCCCGCCTATGGCTACACCTTC,CASSPGQPAYGYTF
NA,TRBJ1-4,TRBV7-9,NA,TGTGCCAGCAGCCCAGGGGATCCCCTCGGTGAAAAACTGTTTTTT,CASSPGDPLGEKLFF
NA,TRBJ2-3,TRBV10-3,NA,TGTGCCATCACTAGGACATCCACTAGCACAGATACGCAGTATTTT,CAITRTSTSTDTQYF
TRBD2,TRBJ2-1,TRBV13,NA,TGTGCCAGCAGCTTAAGGTGGGTCGGACTAGCGGGGCACAATGAGCAGTTCTTC,CASSLRWVGLAGHNEQFF
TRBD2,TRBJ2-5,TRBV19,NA,TGTGCCAGTAGTAGAATGCTGGGAGGGGAGACCCAGTACTTC,CASSRMLGGETQYF
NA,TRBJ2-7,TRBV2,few,TGTGCCAGCAGTCGGGCGGACACCTACGAGCAGTACTTC,CASSRADTYEQYF
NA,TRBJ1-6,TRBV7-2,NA,TGTGCCAGCAGCTTAGTTGGCAGGCCACCCCTCCACTTT,CASSLVGRPPLHF
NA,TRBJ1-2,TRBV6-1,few,TGTGCCAGCAGGGGACTGGGCTACACCTTC,CASRGLGYTF
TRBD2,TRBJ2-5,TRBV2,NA,TGTGCCAGCTCCATACGGGCGGGGGGGCAAGAGACCCAGTACTTC,CASSIRAGGQETQYF
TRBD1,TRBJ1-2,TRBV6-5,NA,TGTGCCAGCAGTTACGGGACAGGGGGAGGCTACACCTTC,CASSYGTGGGYTF
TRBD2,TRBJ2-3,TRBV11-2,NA,TGTGCCAGCAGCTCACGGGGGGTTGGGTTTGGTCTTGTGACAGATACGCAGTATTTT,CASSSRGVGFGLVTDTQYF
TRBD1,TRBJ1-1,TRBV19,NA,TGTGCCAGTACCCCGGACAGGGACACTGAAGCTTTCTTT,CASTPDRDTEAFF
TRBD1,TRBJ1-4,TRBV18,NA,TGTGCCAGCTCATCCGGGACAGGGGCTGAAAAACTGTTTTTT,CASSSGTGAEKLFF
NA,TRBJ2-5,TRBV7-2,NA,TGTGCCAGCACCACGAGACAGACCTATCGCCAAGAGACCCAGTACTTC,CASTTRQTYRQETQYF
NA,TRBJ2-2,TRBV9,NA,TGTGCCAGCATATTCAGGACTAAGGAGCCCGGGGAGCTGTTTTTT,CASIFRTKEPGELFF
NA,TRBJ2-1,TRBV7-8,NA,TGTGCCAGCAGCCTTAGCTATGAGCAGTTCTTC,CASSLSYEQFF
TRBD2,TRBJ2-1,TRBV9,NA,TGTGCCAGCAGCGTTGTAGCGGGGGGCGATCCTAGCTCCTACAATGAGCAGTTCTTC,CASSVVAGGDPSSYNEQFF
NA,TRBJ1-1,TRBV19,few,TGTGCCAGTAGAGGGGGAGGGACTGAAGCTTTCTTT,CASRGGGTEAFF
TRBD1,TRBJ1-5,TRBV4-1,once,TGCGCCAGCAGCCAAGAGGGACAGGGGGCTCGGAAGCCCCAGCATTTT,CASSQEGQGARKPQHF
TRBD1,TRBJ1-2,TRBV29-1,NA,TGCAGCGTTGAAGAAACAGGGGGCCCCTATGGCTACACCTTC,CSVEETGGPYGYTF
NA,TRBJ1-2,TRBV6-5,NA,TGTGCCAGCAGTTTCTCGACAGTGGCCCCTTCCGGCTACACCTTC,CASSFSTVAPSGYTF
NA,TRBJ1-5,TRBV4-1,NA,TGCGCCAGCAGCCAAGACGGGGGGGGGTGGCAGCCCCAGCATTTT,CASSQDGGGWQPQHF
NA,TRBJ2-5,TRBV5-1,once,TGCGCCAGCAGCCTCGGGTCTGACAGGGAGACCCAGTACTTC,CASSLGSDRETQYF
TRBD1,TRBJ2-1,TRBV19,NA,TGTGCCAGTACCATCAGACAGGGGACCGGGCAGTTCTTC,CASTIRQGTGQFF
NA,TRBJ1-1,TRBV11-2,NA,TGTGCCAGCAGTTTGGACAGCACTGAAGCTTTCTTT,CASSLDSTEAFF
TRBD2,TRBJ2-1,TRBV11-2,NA,TGTGCCAGCAGCTCCTTGGTGGAGCGGGGGTTGCAGTTCTTC,CASSSLVERGLQFF
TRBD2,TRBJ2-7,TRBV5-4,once,TGTGCCAGCAGCTTGGCCAAGAGCGGGGGCGAGCAGTACTTC,CASSLAKSGGEQYF
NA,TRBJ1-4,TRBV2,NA,TGTGCCAGCCTCAATCCCCGGGTGCGGAATGAAAAACTGTTTTTT,CASLNPRVRNEKLFF
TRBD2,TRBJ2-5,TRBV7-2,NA,TGTGCCAGCAGCCGACTAGCGGGGTTAGGAGAGACCCAGTACTTC,CASSRLAGLGETQYF
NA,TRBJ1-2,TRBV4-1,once,TGCGCCAGCAGCCAGCTCACAGATGGCTATGGCTACACCTTC,CASSQLTDGYGYTF
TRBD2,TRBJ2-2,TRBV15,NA,TGTGCCACCAGCAGAGATGTCCCGATTAGCGGGGTCGCCGGGGAGCTGTTTTTT,CATSRDVPISGVAGELFF
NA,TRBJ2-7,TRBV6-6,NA,TGTGCCAGCAGACCCGGACAGTCCTACGAGCAGTACTTC,CASRPGQSYEQYF
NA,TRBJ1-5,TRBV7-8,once,TGTGCCATCAGTCCGAGACTCGGACAGCACAATCAGCCCCAGCATTTT,CAISPRLGQHNQPQHF
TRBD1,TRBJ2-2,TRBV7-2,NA,TGTGCCAGCACCGCGACGGCCCTCGGACAGGGGTCCACCGGGGAGCTGTTTTTT,CASTATALGQGSTGELFF
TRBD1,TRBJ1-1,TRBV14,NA,TGTGCCAGCAGCTGGACAGGGGGCTTATGGGCTTTCTTT,CASSWTGGLWAFF
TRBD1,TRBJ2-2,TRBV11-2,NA,TGTGCCAGCAGCTCCTACAGGGACAGAAACACCGGGGAGCTGTTTTTT,CASSSYRDRNTGELFF
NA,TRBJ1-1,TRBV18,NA,TGTGCCAGCTCACCGCATAACAGGGTGGAGGCTGAAGCTTTCTTT,CASSPHNRVEAEAFF